The rows below give T cell receptor beta chains drawn from one sample of a study of cytomegalovirus exposure and HLA in healthy donors. The data were produced by immunoSEQ multiplex PCR, yet TCRdb's version contains in-frame clones alone and is incomplete. The sample carries more than 85,000 clones, about 79% recorded once. Source material: PBMCs. The receptors shown here come from a female donor in good health and CMV-seropositive. The conserved cysteine and the conserved F or W are not part of the CDR3 here. The D gene is left open where the match is weak. Rows may omit the clone size; those that give it use once, few, many or a size class.

J: TRBJ1-6; V: TRBV6-5; size: few; D: TRBD1; CDR3: ASSSGTVNSPLH
J: TRBJ1-2; V: TRBV7-2; size: NA; D: NA; CDR3: ASSPYGGRDT
J: TRBJ2-5; V: TRBV7-7; size: NA; D: NA; CDR3: ASSPLAVPARETQY
J: TRBJ1-1; V: TRBV4-3; size: NA; D: NA; CDR3: ASSQAQILNTEAF
J: TRBJ1-5; V: TRBV7-9; size: NA; D: NA; CDR3: SSTLGSGGSNQPQH
J: TRBJ1-1; V: TRBV15; size: NA; D: NA; CDR3: ATSREGRNTEAF
J: TRBJ2-3; V: TRBV10-3; size: NA; D: TRBD1; CDR3: AISAGTGTDTQY
J: TRBJ2-7; V: TRBV5-1; size: once; D: TRBD2; CDR3: ASSFPTSGGEQY
J: TRBJ2-1; V: TRBV18; size: NA; D: NA; CDR3: ASSPLGQGYRDEQF
J: TRBJ2-7; V: TRBV5-1; size: NA; D: TRBD2; CDR3: ASSSRLAGIYEQY
J: TRBJ1-2; V: TRBV5-6; size: NA; D: NA; CDR3: ASSPRPRLGGYT
J: TRBJ1-1; V: TRBV7-9; size: NA; D: NA; CDR3: SSTPGGRIGATEAF
J: TRBJ1-5; V: TRBV19; size: NA; D: TRBD1; CDR3: ASEDRGSNQPQH
J: TRBJ2-1; V: TRBV18; size: NA; D: TRBD2; CDR3: ASSPEGRLAGRYNEQF
J: TRBJ1-2; V: TRBV5-1; size: few; D: TRBD1; CDR3: ASSLEQGAYGYT
J: TRBJ1-3; V: TRBV7-6; size: NA; D: NA; CDR3: ASSFEVGNTIY
J: TRBJ1-5; V: TRBV21-1; size: NA; D: NA; CDR3: ASSKKERKQGGPLNQPQH
J: TRBJ2-3; V: TRBV6-5; size: NA; D: TRBD1; CDR3: ASTDRAVFGTQY
J: TRBJ2-1; V: TRBV7-7; size: NA; D: TRBD2; CDR3: ASSPLGGGYNEQF
J: TRBJ2-7; V: TRBV6-1; size: NA; D: TRBD2; CDR3: ASSAGGVAGGGEQY
J: TRBJ1-1; V: TRBV7-6; size: NA; D: NA; CDR3: ASSLTGSRNTEAF
J: TRBJ1-5; V: TRBV5-6; size: few; D: NA; CDR3: ASSLRGWNQPQH
J: TRBJ1-5; V: TRBV6-1; size: NA; D: NA; CDR3: ASSVEVDQPQH
J: TRBJ2-3; V: TRBV27; size: once; D: TRBD2; CDR3: ASSSLTSGRVDTQY
J: TRBJ1-2; V: TRBV5-6; size: NA; D: NA; CDR3: ASSFVGARDGYT
J: TRBJ2-2; V: TRBV29-1; size: few; D: NA; CDR3: SVEDRGGELF
J: TRBJ1-3; V: TRBV6-5; size: once; D: NA; CDR3: ASSYGAVHSGNTIY
J: TRBJ1-4; V: TRBV19; size: NA; D: NA; CDR3: ASRPTTDLELF